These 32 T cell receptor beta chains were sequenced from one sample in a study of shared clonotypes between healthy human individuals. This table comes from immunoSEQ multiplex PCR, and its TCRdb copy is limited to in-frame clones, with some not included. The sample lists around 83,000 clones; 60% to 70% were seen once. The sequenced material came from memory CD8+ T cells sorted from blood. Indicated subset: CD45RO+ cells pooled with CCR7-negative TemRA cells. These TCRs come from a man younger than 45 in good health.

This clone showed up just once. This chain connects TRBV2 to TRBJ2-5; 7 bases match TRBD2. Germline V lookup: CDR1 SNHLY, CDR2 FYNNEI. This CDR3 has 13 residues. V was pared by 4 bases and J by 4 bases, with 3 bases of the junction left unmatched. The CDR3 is CASSVAGVETQYF. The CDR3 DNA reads TGTGCCAGCAGTGTGGCGGGAGTAGAGACCCAGTACTTC.

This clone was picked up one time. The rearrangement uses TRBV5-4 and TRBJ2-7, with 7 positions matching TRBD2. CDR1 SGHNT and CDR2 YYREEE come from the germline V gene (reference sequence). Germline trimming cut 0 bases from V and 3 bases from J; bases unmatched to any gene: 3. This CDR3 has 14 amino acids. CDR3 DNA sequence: TGTGCCAGCAGCTTGGCCGAGCGGGGCTACGAGCAGTACTTC. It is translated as CASSLAERGYEQYF.

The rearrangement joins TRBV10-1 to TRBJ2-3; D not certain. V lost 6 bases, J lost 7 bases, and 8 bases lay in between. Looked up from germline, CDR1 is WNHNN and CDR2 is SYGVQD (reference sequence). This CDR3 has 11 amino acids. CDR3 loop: CASRGENTQYF. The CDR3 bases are TGCGCCAGCAGAGGAGAAAATACGCAGTATTTT.

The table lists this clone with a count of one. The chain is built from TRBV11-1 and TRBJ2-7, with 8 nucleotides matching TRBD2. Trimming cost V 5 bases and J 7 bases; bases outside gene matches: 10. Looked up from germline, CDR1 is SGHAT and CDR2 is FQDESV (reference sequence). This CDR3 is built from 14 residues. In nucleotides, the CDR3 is TGTGCCAGCAGCCCAGCGGGAGCCCGTCGGGAGCAGTACTTC. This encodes CASSPAGARREQYF. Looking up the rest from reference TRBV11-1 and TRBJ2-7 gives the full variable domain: EAEVAQSPRYKITEKSQAVAFWCDPISGHATLYWYRQILGQGPELLVQFQDESVVDDSQLPKDRFSAERLKGVDSTLKIQPAELGDSAMYLCASSPAGARREQYFGPGTRLTVT.

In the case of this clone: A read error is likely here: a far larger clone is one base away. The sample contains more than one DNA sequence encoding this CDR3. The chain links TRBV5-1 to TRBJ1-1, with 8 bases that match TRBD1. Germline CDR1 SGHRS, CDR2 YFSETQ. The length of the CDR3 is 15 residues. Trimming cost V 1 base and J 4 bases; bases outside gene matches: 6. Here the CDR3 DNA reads TGCGCCAGCAGCTTGCGACAGGGGCTAAGCACTGAAGCTTTCTTT. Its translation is CASSLRQGLSTEAFF.

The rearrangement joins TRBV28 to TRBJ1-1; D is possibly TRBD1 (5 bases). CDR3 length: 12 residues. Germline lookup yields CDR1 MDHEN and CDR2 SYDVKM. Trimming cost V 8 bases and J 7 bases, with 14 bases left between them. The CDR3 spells CASPSRDHEAFF. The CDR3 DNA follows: TGTGCCAGCCCCAGCCGGGACCATGAAGCTTTCTTT.

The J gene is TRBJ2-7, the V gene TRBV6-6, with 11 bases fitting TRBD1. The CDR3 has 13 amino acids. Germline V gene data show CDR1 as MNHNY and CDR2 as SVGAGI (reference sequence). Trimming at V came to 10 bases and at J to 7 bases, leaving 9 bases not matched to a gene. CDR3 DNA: TGTGCCATCCGGGACAGGGGGTCTGGAGAGCAGTACTTC. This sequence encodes CAIRDRGSGEQYF.

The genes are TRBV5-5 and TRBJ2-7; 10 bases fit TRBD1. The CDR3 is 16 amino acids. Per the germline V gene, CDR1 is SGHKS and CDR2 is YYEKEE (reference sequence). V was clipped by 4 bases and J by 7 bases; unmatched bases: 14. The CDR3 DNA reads TGTGCCAGCAGCCCCCCGGACAGGGGGGTGGGTACGGAGCAGTACTTC. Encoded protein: CASSPPDRGVGTEQYF.

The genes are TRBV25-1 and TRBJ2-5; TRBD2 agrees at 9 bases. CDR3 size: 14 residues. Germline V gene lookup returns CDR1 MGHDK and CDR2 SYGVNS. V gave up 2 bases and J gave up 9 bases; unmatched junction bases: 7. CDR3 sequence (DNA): TGTGCCAGCAGTGAAACAAGCGGGAGGAACGCCCAGTACTTC. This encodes CASSETSGRNAQYF.

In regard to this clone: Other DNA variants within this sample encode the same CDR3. This chain's CDR3 is CASSGGSYNEQFF. CDR3 bases: TGTGCCAGCAGCGGGGGATCCTACAATGAGCAGTTCTTC. The chain employs TRBV9 and TRBJ2-1; D gene unclear. The germline CDR1 and CDR2 sequences are SGDLS and YYNGEE. V lost 3 bases and J 1 base, leaving 5 bases between the germline ends. The CDR3 is 13 amino acids.

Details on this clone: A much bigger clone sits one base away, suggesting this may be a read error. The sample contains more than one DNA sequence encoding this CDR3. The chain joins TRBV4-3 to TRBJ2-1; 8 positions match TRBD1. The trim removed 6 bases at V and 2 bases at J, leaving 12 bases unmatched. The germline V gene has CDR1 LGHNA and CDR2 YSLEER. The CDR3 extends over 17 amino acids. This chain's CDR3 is CASSPRTGFSAYNEQFF. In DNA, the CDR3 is TGCGCCAGCAGTCCTCGGACAGGGTTTAGCGCCTACAATGAGCAGTTCTTC.

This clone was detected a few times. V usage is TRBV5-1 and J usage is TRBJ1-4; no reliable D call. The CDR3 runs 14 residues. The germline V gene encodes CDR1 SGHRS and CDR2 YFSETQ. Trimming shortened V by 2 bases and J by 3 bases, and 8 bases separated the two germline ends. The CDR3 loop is CASSFRDPNEKLFF. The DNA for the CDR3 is TGCGCCAGCAGCTTTAGGGATCCTAATGAAAAACTGTTTTTT.

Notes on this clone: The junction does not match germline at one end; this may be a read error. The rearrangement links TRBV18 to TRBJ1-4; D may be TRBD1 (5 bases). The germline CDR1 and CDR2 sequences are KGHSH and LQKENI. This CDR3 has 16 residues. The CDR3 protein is CASSPPLGPTSEKLFF. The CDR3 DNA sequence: TGTGCCAGCTCACCACCGTTGGGACCGACTAGTGAAAAACTGTTTTTT. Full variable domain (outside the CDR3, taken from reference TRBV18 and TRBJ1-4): NAGVMQNPRHLVRRRGQEARLRCSPMKGHSHVYWYRQLPEEGLKFMVYLQKENIIDESGMPKERFSAEFPKEGPSILRIQQVVRGDSAAYFCASSPPLGPTSEKLFFGSGTQLSVL.

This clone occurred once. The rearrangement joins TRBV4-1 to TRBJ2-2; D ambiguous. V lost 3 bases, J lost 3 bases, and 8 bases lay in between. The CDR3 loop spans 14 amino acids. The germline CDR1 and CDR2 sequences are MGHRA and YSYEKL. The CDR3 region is CASSHRSDTGELFF. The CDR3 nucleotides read TGCGCCAGCAGCCACCGGTCGGACACCGGGGAGCTGTTTTTT.

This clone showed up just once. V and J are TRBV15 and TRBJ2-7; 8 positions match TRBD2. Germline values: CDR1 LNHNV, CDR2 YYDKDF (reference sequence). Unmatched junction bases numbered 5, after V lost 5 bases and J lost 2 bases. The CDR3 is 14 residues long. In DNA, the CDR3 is TGTGCCACCAGCCTTAGCGGGGAAGCCTACGAGCAGTACTTC. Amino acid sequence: CATSLSGEAYEQYF.

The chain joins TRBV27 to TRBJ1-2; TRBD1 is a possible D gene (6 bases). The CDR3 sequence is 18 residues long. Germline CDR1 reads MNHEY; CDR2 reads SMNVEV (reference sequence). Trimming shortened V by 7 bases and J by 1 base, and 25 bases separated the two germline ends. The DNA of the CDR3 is TGTGCCAGCAACCCCACGACGTACAGGGCTGTTTATAACTATGGCTACACCTTC. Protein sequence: CASNPTTYRAVYNYGYTF.

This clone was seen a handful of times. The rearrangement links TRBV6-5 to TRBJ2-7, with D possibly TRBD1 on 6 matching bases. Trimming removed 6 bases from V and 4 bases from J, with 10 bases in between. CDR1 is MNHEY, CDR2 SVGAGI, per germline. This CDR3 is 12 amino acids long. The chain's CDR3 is CASRDSSYEQYF. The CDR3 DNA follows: TGTGCCAGCAGGGACAGTTCTTACGAGCAGTACTTC.

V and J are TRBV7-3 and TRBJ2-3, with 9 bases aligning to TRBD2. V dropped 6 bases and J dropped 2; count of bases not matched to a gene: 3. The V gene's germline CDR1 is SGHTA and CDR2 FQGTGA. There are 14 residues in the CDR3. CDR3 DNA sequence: TGTGCCAGCAGTCTAGCGGGACCCACAGATACGCAGTATTTT. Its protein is CASSLAGPTDTQYF.

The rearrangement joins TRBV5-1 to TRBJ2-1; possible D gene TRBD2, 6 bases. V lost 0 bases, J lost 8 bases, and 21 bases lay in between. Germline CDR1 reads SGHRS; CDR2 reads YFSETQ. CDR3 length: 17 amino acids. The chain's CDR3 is CASSLGRAGTFRDEQFF. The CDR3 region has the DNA TGCGCCAGCAGCTTGGGTCGGGCCGGGACTTTCCGGGATGAGCAGTTCTTC.

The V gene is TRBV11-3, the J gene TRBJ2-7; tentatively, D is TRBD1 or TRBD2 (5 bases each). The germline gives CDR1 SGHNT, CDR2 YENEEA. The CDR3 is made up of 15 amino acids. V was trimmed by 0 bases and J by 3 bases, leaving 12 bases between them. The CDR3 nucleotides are TGTGCCAGCAGCTTAGATGGTAGCGACAGCTACGAGCAGTACTTC. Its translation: CASSLDGSDSYEQYF.

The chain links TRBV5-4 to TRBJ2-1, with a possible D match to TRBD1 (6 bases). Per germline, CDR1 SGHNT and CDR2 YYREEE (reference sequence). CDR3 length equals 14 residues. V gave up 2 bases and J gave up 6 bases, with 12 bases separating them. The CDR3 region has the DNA TGTGCCAGCAGCTTCACAGGGCCCAGCAATGAGCAGTTCTTC. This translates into CASSFTGPSNEQFF.

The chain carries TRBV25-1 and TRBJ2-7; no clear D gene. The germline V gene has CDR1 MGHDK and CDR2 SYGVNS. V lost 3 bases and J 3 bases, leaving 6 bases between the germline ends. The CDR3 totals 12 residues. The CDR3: CASSDNSYEQYF. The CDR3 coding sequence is TGTGCCAGCAGTGACAATAGCTACGAGCAGTACTTC.

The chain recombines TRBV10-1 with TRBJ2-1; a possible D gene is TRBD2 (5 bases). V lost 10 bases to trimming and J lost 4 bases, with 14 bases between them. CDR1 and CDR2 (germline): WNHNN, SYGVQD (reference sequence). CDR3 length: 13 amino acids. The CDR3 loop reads CATWGELYNEQFF. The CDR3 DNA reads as TGCGCCACCTGGGGAGAGCTATACAATGAGCAGTTCTTC.

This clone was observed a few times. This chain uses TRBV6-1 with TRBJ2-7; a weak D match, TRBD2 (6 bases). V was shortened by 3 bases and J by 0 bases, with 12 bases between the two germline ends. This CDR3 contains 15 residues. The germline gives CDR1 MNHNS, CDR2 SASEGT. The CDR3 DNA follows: TGTGCCAGCAGTGAGGATAGCGGACACTCCTACGAGCAGTACTTC. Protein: CASSEDSGHSYEQYF.

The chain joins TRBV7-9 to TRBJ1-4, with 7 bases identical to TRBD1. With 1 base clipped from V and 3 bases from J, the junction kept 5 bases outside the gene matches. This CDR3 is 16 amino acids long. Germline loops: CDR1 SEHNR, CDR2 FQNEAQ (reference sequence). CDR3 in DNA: TGTGCCAGCAGCTTAGGAGACAGGGAGGCTAATGAAAAACTGTTTTTT. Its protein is CASSLGDREANEKLFF. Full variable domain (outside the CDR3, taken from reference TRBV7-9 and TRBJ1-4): DTGVSQNPRHKITKRGQNVTFRCDPISEHNRLYWYRQTLGQGPEFLTYFQNEAQLEKSRLLSDRFSAERPKGSFSTLEIQRTEQGDSAMYLCASSLGDREANEKLFFGSGTQLSVL.

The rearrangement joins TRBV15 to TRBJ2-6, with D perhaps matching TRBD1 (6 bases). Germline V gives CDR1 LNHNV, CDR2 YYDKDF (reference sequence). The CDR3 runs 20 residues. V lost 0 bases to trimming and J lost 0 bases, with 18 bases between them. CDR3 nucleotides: TGTGCCACCAGCAGAGATGGGGCAGGGGTTGGGTTCTCTGGGGCCAACGTCCTGACTTTC. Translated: CATSRDGAGVGFSGANVLTF.

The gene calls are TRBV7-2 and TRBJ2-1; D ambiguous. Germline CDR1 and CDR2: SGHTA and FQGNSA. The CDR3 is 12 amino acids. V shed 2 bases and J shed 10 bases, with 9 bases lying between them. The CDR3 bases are TGTGCCAGCAGCTTAATTTCAGGAGAGCAGTTCTTC. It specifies CASSLISGEQFF.

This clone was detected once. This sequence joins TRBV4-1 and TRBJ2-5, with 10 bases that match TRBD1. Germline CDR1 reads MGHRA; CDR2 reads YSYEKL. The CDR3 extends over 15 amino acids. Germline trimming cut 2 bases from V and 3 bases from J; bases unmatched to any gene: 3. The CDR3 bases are TGCGCCAGCAGCCAACTCGGGACAGGGGAAGAGACCCAGTACTTC. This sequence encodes CASSQLGTGEETQYF.

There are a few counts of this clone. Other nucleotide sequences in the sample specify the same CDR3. The CDR3 here is CASSRNYGYTF. The CDR3 region has the DNA TGTGCCAGCAGCAGGAACTATGGCTACACCTTC. The J gene is TRBJ1-2, the V gene TRBV28; D call uncertain. The germline V gene has CDR1 MDHEN and CDR2 SYDVKM. The V end was cut by 6 bases, the J end by 2 bases, with 4 bases between. CDR3 length: 11 residues.

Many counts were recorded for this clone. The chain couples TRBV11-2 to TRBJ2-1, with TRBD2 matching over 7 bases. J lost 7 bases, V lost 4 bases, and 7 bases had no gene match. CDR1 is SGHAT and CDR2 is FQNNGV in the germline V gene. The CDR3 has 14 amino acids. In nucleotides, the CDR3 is TGTGCCAGCAGCTCAAGCGGGAATAGAAATGAGCAGTTCTTC. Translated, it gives CASSSSGNRNEQFF.

Written as DNA, the CDR3 is TGTGCCAGCAGCCAACTAGCGGGAGCCCTCATAGGGGAAAACAATGAGCAGTTCTTC. Its translation is CASSQLAGALIGENNEQFF. The gene calls are TRBV14 and TRBJ2-1; the match to TRBD2 covers 10 bases. Germline loops: CDR1 SGHDN, CDR2 FVKESK. CDR3 length equals 19 residues. V shed 2 bases, J shed 5 bases, and the junction held 15 bases outside the gene matches.

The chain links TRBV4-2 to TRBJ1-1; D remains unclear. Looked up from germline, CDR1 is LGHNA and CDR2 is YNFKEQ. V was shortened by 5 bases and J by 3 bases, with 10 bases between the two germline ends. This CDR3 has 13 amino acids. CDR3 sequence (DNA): TGTGCCAGCAGCGGTAATAGCTACACTGAAGCTTTCTTT. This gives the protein CASSGNSYTEAFF.